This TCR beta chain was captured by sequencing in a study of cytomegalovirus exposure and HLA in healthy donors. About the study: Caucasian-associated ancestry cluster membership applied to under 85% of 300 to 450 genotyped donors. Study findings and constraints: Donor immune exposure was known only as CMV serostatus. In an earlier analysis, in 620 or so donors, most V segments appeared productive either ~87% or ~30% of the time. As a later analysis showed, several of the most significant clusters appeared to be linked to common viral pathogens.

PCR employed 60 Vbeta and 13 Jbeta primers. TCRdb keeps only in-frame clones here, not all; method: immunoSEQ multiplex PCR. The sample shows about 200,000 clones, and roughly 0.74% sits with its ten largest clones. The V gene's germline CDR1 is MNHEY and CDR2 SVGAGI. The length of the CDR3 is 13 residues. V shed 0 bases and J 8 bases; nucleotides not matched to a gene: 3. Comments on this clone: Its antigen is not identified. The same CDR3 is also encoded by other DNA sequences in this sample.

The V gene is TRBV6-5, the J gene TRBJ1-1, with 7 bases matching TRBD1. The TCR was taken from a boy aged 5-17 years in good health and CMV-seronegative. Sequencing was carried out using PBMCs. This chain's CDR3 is CASSYSRQGEAFF. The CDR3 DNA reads TGTGCCAGCAGTTACTCTAGACAGGGCGAAGCTTTCTTT.